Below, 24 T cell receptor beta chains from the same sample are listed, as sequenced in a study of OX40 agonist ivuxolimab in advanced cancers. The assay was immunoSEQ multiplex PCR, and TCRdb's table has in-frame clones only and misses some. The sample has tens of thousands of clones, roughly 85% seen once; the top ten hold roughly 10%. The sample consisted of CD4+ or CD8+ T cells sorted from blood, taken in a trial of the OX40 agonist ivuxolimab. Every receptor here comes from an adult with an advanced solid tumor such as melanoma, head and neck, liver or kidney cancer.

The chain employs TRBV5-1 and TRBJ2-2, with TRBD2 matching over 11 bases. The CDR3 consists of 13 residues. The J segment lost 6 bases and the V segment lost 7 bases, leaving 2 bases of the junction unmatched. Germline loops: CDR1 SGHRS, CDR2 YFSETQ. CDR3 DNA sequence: TGCGCCAGCCATAGCGGGGGGGCCGGGGAGCTGTTTTTT. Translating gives CASHSGGAGELFF.

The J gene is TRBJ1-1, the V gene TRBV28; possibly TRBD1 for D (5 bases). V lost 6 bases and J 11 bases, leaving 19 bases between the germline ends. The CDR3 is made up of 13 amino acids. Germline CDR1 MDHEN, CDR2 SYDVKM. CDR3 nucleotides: TGTGCCAGCAGCGGACCGGGGGACGGTGTTGCTTTCTTT. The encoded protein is CASSGPGDGVAFF.

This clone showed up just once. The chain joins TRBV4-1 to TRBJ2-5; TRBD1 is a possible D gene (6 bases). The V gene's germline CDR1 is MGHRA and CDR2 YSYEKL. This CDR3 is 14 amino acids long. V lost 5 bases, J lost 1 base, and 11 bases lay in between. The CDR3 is CASSTDSPQETQYF. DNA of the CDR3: TGCGCCAGCAGCACGGACAGCCCCCAAGAGACCCAGTACTTC.

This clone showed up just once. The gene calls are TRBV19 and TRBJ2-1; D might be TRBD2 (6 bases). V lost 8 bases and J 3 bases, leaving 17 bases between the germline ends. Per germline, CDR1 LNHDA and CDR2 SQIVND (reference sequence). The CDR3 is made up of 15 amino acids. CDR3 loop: CASHPGLQNYNEQFF. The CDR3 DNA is TGTGCCAGTCACCCGGGACTCCAAAACTACAATGAGCAGTTCTTC.

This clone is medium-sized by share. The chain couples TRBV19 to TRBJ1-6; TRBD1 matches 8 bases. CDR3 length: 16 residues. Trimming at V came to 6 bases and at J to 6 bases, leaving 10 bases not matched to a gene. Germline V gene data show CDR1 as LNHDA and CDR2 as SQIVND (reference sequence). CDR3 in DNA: TGTGCCAGTAGGGAGACAGGGGTCACGGGTAATTCACCCCTCCACTTT. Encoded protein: CASRETGVTGNSPLHF.

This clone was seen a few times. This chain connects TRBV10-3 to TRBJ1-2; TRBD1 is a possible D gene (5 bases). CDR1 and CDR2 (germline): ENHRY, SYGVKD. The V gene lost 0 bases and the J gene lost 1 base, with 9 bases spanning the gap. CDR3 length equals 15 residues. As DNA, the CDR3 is TGTGCCATCAGTGAGTCCCAGGGAGGTAACTATGGCTACACCTTC. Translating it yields CAISESQGGNYGYTF.

The CDR3 protein is CAWEQLDGTDTQYF. The CDR3 nucleotides are TGTGCCTGGGAGCAACTAGACGGCACAGATACGCAGTATTTT. The chain is built from TRBV30 and TRBJ2-3; perhaps TRBD2 as D (5 bases). There are 14 residues in the CDR3. Trimming removed 5 bases at V and 1 base at J, with 13 bases between. Per the germline V gene, CDR1 is GTSNPN and CDR2 is SVGIG (reference sequence).

The CDR3 nucleotides are TGTGCCAGTAGGGAGGGACAGATCACAGATACGCAGTATTTT. As protein: CASREGQITDTQYF. The chain carries TRBV19 and TRBJ2-3; TRBD1 might be the D (7 bases). CDR3 length equals 14 residues. Germline V gives CDR1 LNHDA, CDR2 SQIVND (reference sequence). The germline V and J ends were trimmed by 6 bases and 2 bases, with 12 bases remaining between them.

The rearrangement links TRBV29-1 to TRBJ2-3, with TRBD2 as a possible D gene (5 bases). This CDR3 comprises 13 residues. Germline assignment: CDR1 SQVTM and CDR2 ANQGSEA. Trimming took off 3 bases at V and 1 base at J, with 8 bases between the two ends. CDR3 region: CSVDSGGTDTQYF. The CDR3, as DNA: TGCAGCGTTGATTCCGGGGGCACAGATACGCAGTATTTT.

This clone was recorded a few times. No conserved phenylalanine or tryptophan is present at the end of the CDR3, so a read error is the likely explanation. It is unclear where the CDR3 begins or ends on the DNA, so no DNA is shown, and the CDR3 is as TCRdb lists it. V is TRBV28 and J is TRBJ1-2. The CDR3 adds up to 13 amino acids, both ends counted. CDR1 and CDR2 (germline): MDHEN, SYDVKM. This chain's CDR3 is CASSLGGADPGAL.

The DNA for the CDR3 is TGTGCCAGCAGCCAATACAGGGTCCAAGAGACCCAGTACTTC. This codes for CASSQYRVQETQYF. This chain uses TRBV2 with TRBJ2-5; a weak D match, TRBD1 (6 bases). V shed 6 bases and J shed 1 base, with 12 bases lying between them. The CDR3 is made up of 14 amino acids. CDR1 is SNHLY, CDR2 FYNNEI, per germline.

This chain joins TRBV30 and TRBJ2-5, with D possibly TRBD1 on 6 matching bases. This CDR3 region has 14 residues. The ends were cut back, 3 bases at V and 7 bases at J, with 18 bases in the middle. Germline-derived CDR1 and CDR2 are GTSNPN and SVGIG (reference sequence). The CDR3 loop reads CAWREGQPWGTQYF. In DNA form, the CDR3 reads TGTGCCTGGAGGGAAGGACAGCCTTGGGGGACCCAGTACTTC.

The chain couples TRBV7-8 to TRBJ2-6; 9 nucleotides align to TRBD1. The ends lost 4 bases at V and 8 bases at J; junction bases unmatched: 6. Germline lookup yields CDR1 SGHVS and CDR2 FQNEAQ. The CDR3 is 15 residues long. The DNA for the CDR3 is TGTGCCAGCAGCTCGGGGACAGGGAGTACCAACGTCCTGACTTTC. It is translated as CASSSGTGSTNVLTF.

The CDR3 sequence: CAWSVGRANVLTF. CDR3 coding DNA: TGTGCCTGGAGTGTTGGCAGGGCCAACGTCCTGACTTTC. The gene calls are TRBV30 and TRBJ2-6; D gene uncertain. The CDR3 contains 13 residues. Germline CDR1 is GTSNPN and CDR2 is SVGIG (reference sequence). Between the trimmed V and J ends, which lost 0 bases and 5 bases, there was a span of 5 bases.

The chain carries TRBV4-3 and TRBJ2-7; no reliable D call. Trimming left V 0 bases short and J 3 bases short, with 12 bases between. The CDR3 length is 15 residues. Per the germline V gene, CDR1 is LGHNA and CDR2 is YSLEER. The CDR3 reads CASSQDLPSHYEQYF. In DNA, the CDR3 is TGCGCCAGCAGCCAAGATTTGCCGAGCCACTACGAGCAGTACTTC.

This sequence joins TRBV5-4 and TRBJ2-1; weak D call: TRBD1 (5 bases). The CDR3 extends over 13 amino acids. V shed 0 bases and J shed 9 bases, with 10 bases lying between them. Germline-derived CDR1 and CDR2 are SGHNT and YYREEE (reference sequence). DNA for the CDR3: TGTGCCAGCAGCTTGGGACAAAGGGGTGAGCAGTTCTTC. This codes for CASSLGQRGEQFF.

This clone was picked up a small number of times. The CDR3 spells CASSPGTGGREQYV. The CDR3 DNA reads as TGTGCCAGCTCACCCGGGACAGGGGGCCGAGAGCAGTACGTC. The V and J genes are TRBV18 and TRBJ2-7, with TRBD1 matching 12 bases. The length of the CDR3 is 14 residues. Germline CDR1 KGHSH, CDR2 LQKENI. Trimming took 3 bases from V and 7 from J; bases not matched to a gene: 4.

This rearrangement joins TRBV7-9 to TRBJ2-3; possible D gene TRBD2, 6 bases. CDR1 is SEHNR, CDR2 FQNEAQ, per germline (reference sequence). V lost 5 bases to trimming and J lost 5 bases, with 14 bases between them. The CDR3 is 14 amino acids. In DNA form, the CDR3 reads TGTGCCAGCAGCCTTAGCGGCGCCCAAGATACGCAGTATTTT. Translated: CASSLSGAQDTQYF.

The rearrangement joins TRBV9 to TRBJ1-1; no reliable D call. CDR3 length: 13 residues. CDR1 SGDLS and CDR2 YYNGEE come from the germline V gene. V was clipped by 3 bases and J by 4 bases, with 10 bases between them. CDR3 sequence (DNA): TGTGCCAGCAGCGCCGTCAGTTTCACTGAAGCTTTCTTT. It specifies CASSAVSFTEAFF. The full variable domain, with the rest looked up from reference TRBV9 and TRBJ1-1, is DSGVTQTPKHLITATGQRVTLRCSPRSGDLSVYWYQQSLDQGLQFLIQYYNGEERAKGNILERFSAQQFPDLHSELNLSSLELGDSALYFCASSAVSFTEAFFGQGTRLTVV.

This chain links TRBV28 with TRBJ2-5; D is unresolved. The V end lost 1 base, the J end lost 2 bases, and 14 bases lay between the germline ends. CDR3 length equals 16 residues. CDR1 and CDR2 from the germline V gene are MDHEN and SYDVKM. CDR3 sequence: CASSLYGHLGQETQYF. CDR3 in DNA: TGTGCCAGCAGTTTATACGGTCACCTGGGACAAGAGACCCAGTACTTC.

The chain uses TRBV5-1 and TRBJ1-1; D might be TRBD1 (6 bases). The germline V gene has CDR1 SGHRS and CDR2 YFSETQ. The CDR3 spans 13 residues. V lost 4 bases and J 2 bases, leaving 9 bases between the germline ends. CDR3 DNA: TGCGCCAGCAGCGTGGACAGAAACACTGAAGCTTTCTTT. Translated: CASSVDRNTEAFF.

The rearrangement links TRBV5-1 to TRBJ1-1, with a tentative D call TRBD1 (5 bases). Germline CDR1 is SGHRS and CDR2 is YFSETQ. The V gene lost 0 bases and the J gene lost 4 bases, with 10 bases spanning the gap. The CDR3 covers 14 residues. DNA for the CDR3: TGCGCCAGCAGCTTGGAGGCAGGGAGCACTGAAGCTTTCTTT. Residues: CASSLEAGSTEAFF.

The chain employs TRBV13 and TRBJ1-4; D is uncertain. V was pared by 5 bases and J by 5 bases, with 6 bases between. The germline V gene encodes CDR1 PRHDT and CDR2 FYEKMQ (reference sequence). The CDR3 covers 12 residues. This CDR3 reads CASSPRNEKLFF. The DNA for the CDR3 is TGTGCCAGCAGCCCACGGAATGAAAAACTGTTTTTT. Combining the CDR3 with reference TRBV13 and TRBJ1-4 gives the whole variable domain AAGVIQSPRHLIKEKRETATLKCYPIPRHDTVYWYQQGPGQDPQFLISFYEKMQSDKGSIPDRFSAQQFSDYHSELNMSSLELGDSALYFCASSPRNEKLFFGSGTQLSVL.

As DNA, the CDR3 is TGCGCCAGCAGCTTGGCCATTCCGGGTTTTGAAGCTTTCTTT. This translates into CASSLAIPGFEAFF. The genes are TRBV5-1 and TRBJ1-1, with D unresolved. Germline loops: CDR1 SGHRS, CDR2 YFSETQ. The CDR3 runs to 14 residues. Trimming pared 0 bases from V and 7 bases from J, leaving 13 bases between.